This TCR beta chain derives from a study of blood T cell repertoires in COVID-19. About the research overall: Donors in the United States, Italy and Spain gave samples during acute or convalescent COVID-19.

Seattle patient enrollment occurred during active infection, with longitudinal follow-up thereafter. The CDR3 consists of 16 residues. The ends lost 0 bases at V and 5 bases at J; junction bases unmatched: 7. The germline CDR1 and CDR2 sequences are SGDLS and YYNGEE. Authors' analysis steps: Reference gene primers were amplified, and this amplification served to estimate nucleated cell counts. The protocol was immunoSEQ multiplex PCR, while the TCRdb copy is restricted to in-frame clones and leaves out a portion. V, J and clone size were drawn from that table, and D and trimming were deduced from the DNA. The repertoire includes around 460,000 clones, 85% to 90% of them detected once, and approximately 0.92% sits in the top ten.

Sequenced material: peripheral blood. This clonotype was sampled from a man aged 18 to 29 with COVID-19, enrolled during active disease. The J gene is TRBJ2-3, the V gene TRBV9; 9 positions agree with TRBD1. CDR3 DNA sequence: TGTGCCAGCAGCGTAGAGGCGGACAGGGGCGGAGATACGCAGTATTTT. Amino acids: CASSVEADRGGDTQYF. Filled out from reference TRBV9 and TRBJ2-3, the complete variable domain reads DSGVTQTPKHLITATGQRVTLRCSPRSGDLSVYWYQQSLDQGLQFLIQYYNGEERAKGNILERFSAQQFPDLHSELNLSSLELGDSALYFCASSVEADRGGDTQYFGPGTRLTVL.